Reported below is one T cell receptor beta chain. The antigen is undetermined. The V gene's germline CDR1 is SGHRS and CDR2 YFSETQ. This CDR3 has 16 residues. With 0 bases removed from V and 4 bases from J, the gap between germline ends came to 14 bases. The data stem from a study of shared clonotypes between healthy human individuals. This table comes from immunoSEQ multiplex PCR, and its TCRdb copy is limited to in-frame clones, with some not included. Seen here are some 2,000,000 clones, 85% to 95% observed once, and the top ten hold 0.13%. Study results and caveats: Large sequencing depth failed to make sorted-subset sequencing complete, rarefaction showed.

The receptor was isolated from a man between 18 and 35 years old in good health. The V and J genes are TRBV5-1 and TRBJ1-3; D ambiguous. Sequencing was carried out using naive CD4+ T cells sorted from blood. As for subset: CD45RA+ positively selected. CDR3 loop: CASSLAASRSGNTIYF. The CDR3 DNA follows: TGCGCCAGCAGCTTGGCAGCTAGCAGGTCCGGAAACACCATATATTTT.